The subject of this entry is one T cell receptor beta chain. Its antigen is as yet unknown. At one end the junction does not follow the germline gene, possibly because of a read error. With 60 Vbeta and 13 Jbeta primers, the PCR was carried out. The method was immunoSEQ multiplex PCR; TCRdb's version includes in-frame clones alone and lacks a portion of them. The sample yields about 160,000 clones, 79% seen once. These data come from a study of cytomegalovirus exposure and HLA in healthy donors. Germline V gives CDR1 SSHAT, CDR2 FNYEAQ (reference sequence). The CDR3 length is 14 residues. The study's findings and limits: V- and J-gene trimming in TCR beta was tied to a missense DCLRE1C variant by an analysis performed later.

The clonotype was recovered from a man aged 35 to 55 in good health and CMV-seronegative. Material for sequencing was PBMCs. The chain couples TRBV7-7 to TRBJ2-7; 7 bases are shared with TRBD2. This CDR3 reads CASSFGEGVGEQYF. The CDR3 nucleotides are TGTGCTAGCAGCTTTGGGGAGGGTGTGGGGGAGCAGTACTTC.